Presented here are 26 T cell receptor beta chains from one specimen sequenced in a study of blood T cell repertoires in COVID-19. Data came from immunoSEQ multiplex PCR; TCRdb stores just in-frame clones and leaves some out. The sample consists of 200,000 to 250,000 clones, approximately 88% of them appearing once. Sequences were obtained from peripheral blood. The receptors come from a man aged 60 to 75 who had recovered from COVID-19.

The CDR3 here is CASSPGTGSTDTQYF. The CDR3 region has the DNA TGTGCCAGCAGCCCTGGGACAGGGTCTACAGATACGCAGTATTTT. The chain carries TRBV11-3 and TRBJ2-3; 9 bases agree with TRBD1. The CDR3 has 15 amino acids. From germline, CDR1 is SGHNT and CDR2 YENEEA. The junction had 6 bases not matched to a gene; V was cut back by 5 bases and J by 3 bases.

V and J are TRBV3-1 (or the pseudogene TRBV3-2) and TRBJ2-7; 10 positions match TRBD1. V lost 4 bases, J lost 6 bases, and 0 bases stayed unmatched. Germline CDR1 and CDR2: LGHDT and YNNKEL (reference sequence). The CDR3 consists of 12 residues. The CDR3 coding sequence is TGTGCCAGCAGCCGGACAGGGGGCGAGCAGTACTTC. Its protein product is CASSRTGGEQYF.

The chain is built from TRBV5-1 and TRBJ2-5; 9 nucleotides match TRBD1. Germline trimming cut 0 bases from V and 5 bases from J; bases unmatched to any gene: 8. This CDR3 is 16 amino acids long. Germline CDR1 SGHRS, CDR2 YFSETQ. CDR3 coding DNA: TGCGCCAGCAGCTTGGGTGACAGGGGGGGAGGCGAGACCCAGTACTTC. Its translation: CASSLGDRGGGETQYF. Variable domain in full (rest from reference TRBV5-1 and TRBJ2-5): KAGVTQTPRYLIKTRGQQVTLSCSPISGHRSVSWYQQTPGQGLQFLFEYFSETQRNKGNFPGRFSGRQFSNSRSEMNVSTLELGDSALYLCASSLGDRGGGETQYFGPGTRLLVL.

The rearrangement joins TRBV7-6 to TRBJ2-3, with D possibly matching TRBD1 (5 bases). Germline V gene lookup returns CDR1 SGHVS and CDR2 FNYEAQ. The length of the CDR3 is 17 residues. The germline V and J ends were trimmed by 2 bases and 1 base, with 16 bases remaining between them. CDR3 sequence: CASSLLPSGLGTDTQYF. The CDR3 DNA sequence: TGTGCCAGCAGCTTACTCCCCTCAGGGCTCGGCACAGATACGCAGTATTTT.

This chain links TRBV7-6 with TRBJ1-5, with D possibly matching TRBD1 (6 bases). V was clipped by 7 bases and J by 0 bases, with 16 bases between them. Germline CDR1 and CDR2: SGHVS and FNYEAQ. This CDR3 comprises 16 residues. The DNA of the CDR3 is TGTGCCAGCACTCCTCGCCCAGGGGTTAGCAATCAGCCCCAGCATTTT. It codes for CASTPRPGVSNQPQHF. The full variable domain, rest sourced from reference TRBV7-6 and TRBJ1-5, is GAGVSQSPRYKVTKRGQDVALRCDPISGHVSLYWYRQALGQGPEFLTYFNYEAQQDKSGLPNDRFSAERPEGSISTLTIQRTEQRDSAMYRCASTPRPGVSNQPQHFGDGTRLSIL.

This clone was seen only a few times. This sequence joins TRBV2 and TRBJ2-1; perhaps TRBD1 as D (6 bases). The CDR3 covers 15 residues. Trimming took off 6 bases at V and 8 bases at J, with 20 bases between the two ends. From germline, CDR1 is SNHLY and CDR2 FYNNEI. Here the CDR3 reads CASRGSGQRFDEQFF. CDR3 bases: TGTGCCAGCAGAGGGTCGGGACAAAGGTTCGATGAGCAGTTCTTC.

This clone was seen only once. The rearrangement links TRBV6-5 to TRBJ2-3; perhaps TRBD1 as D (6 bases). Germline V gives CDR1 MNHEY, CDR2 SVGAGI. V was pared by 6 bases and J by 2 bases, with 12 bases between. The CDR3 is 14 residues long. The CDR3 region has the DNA TGTGCCAGCAGCCCCGGACAGAACACAGATACGCAGTATTTT. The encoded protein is CASSPGQNTDTQYF.

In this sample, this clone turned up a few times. The CDR3 nucleotides read TGTGCCACCTCCCCCGGAGGCACCGGGGAGCTGTTTTTT. Translated: CATSPGGTGELFF. J is TRBJ2-2 and V is TRBV24-1, with TRBD2 as a possible D gene (5 bases). This CDR3 comprises 13 residues. CDR1 and CDR2 from the germline V gene are KGHDR and SFDVKD. Trimming left V 9 bases short and J 4 bases short, with 11 bases between.

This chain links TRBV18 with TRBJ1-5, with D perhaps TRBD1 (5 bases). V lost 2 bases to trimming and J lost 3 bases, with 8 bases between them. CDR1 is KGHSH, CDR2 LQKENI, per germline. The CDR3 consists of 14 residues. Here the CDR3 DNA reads TGTGCCAGCTCACCATTAGGGGACAATCAGCCCCAGCATTTT. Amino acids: CASSPLGDNQPQHF.

CDR3 sequence reads: CACGQISGANVLTF. CDR3 DNA sequence: TGTGCCTGTGGGCAAATCTCTGGGGCCAACGTCCTGACTTTC. The J gene is TRBJ2-6, the V gene TRBV6-5; D gene ambiguous. The CDR3 has 14 residues. Trimming shortened V by 11 bases and J by 0 bases, and 11 bases separated the two germline ends. CDR1 is MNHEY, CDR2 SVGAGI, per germline.

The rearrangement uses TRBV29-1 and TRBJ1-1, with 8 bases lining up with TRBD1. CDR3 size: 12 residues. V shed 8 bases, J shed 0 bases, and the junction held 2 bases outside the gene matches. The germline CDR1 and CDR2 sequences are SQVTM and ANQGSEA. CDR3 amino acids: CSMDRVNTEAFF. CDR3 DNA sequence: TGCAGCATGGACAGGGTGAACACTGAAGCTTTCTTT. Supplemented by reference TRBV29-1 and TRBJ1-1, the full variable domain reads SAVISQKPSRDICQRGTSLTIQCQVDSQVTMMFWYRQQPGQSLTLIATANQGSEATYESGFVIDKFPISRPNLTFSTLTVSNMSPEDSSIYLCSMDRVNTEAFFGQGTRLTVV.

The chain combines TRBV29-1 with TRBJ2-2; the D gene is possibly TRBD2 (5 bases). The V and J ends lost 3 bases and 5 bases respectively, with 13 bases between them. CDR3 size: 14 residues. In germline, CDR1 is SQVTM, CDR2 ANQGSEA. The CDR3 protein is CSVEGASRTGELFF. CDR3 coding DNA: TGCAGCGTTGAGGGAGCGAGTAGGACCGGGGAGCTGTTTTTT.

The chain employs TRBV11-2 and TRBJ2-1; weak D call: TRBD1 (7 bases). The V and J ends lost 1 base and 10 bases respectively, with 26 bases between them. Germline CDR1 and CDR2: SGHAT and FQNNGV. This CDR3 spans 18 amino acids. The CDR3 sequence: CASSLGAGPRGSRGEQFF. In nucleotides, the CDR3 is TGTGCCAGCAGCTTAGGGGCGGGGCCCCGAGGAAGCAGGGGGGAGCAGTTCTTC.

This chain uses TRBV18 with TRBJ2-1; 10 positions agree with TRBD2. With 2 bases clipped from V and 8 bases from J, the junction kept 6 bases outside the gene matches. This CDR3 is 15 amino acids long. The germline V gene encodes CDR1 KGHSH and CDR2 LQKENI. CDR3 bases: TGTGCCAGCTCACCAGCTAGCGGGAGTGGGGATGAGCAGTTCTTC. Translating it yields CASSPASGSGDEQFF.

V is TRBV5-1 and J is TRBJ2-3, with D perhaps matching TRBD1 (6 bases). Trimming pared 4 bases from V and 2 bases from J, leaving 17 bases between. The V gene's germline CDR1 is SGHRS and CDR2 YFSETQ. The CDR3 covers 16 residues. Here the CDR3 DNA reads TGCGCCAGCAGCCAGGGGACGGCTCGTTCCACAGATACGCAGTATTTT. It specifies CASSQGTARSTDTQYF. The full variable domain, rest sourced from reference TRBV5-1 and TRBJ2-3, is KAGVTQTPRYLIKTRGQQVTLSCSPISGHRSVSWYQQTPGQGLQFLFEYFSETQRNKGNFPGRFSGRQFSNSRSEMNVSTLELGDSALYLCASSQGTARSTDTQYFGPGTRLTVL.

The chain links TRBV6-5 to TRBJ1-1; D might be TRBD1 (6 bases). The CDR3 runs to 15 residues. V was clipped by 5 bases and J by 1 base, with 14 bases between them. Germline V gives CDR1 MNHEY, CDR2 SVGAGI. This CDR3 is CASSQLGQTNTEAFF. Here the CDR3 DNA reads TGTGCCAGCAGTCAACTCGGACAGACGAACACTGAAGCTTTCTTT.

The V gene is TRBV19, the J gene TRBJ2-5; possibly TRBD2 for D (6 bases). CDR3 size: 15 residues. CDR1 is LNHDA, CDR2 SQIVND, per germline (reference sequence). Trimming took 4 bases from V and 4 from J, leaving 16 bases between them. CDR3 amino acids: CASSRRETVRETQYF. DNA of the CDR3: TGTGCCAGTAGTAGGCGGGAAACGGTTCGAGAGACCCAGTACTTC.

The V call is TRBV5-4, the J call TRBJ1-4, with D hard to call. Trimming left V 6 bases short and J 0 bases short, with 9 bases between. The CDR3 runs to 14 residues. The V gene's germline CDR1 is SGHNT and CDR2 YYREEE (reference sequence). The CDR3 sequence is CASTESATNEKLFF. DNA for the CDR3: TGTGCCAGCACTGAGTCTGCAACTAATGAAAAACTGTTTTTT. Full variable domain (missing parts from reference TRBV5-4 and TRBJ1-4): ETGVTQSPTHLIKTRGQQVTLRCSSQSGHNTVSWYQQALGQGPQFIFQYYREEENGRGNFPPRFSGLQFPNYSSELNVNALELDDSALYLCASTESATNEKLFFGSGTQLSVL.

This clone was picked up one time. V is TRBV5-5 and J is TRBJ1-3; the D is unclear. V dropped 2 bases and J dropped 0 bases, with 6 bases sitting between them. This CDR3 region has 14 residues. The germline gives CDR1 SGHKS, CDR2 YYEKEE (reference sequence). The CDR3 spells CASSFGGSGNTIYF. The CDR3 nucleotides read TGTGCCAGCAGCTTTGGCGGCTCTGGAAACACCATATATTTT.

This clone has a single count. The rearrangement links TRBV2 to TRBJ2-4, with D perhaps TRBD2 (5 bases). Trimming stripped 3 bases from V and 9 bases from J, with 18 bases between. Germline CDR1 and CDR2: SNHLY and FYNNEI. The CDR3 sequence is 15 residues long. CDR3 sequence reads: CASSDAQGGVGIQYF. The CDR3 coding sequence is TGTGCCAGCAGTGATGCTCAAGGAGGAGTGGGCATTCAGTACTTC.

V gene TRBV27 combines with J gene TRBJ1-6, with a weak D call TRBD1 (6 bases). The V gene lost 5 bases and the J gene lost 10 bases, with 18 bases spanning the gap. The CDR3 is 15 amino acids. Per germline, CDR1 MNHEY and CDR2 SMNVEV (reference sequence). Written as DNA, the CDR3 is TGTGCCAGCAGTACCCTGGACAGTGGAAAATCACCCCTCCACTTT. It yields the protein CASSTLDSGKSPLHF.

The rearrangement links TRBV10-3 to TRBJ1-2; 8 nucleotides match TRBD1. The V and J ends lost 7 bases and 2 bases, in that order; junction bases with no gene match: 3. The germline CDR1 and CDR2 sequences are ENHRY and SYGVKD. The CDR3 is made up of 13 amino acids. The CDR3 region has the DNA TGTGCCATCACCCGACAGGGGAACTATGGCTACACCTTC. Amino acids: CAITRQGNYGYTF.

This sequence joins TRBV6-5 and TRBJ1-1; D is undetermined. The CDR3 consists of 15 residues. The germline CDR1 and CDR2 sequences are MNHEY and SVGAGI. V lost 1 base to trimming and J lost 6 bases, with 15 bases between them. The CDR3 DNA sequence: TGTGCCAGCAGTTACTTAAACCCCACTGTGGCTGAAGCTTTCTTT. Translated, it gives CASSYLNPTVAEAFF.

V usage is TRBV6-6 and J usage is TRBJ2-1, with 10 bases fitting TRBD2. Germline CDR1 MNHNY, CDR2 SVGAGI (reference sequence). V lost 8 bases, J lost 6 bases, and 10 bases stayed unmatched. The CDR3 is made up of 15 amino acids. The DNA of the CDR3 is TGTGCCAGCGGCGCCTCTAGCGGGGGTGTCAATGAGCAGTTCTTC. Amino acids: CASGASSGGVNEQFF.

The CDR3 protein is CASSPPTGASTDTQYF. For the CDR3, the DNA is TGTGCCAGCAGCCCACCCACGGGAGCAAGCACAGATACGCAGTATTTT. The rearrangement uses TRBV5-5 and TRBJ2-3; perhaps TRBD2 as D (6 bases). The CDR3 extends over 16 amino acids. V was shortened by 4 bases and J by 0 bases, with 15 bases between the two germline ends. Germline V gene lookup returns CDR1 SGHKS and CDR2 YYEKEE (reference sequence). The full variable domain, its missing parts supplied by reference TRBV5-5 and TRBJ2-3, is DAGVTQSPTHLIKTRGQQVTLRCSPISGHKSVSWYQQVLGQGPQFIFQYYEKEERGRGNFPDRFSARQFPNYSSELNVNALLLGDSALYLCASSPPTGASTDTQYFGPGTRLTVL.

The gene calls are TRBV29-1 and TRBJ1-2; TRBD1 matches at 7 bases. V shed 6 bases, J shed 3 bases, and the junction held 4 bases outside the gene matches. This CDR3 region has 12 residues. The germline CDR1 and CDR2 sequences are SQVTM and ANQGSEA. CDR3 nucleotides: TGCAGCGTCGCCGGGACAGACTATGGCTACACCTTC. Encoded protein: CSVAGTDYGYTF.